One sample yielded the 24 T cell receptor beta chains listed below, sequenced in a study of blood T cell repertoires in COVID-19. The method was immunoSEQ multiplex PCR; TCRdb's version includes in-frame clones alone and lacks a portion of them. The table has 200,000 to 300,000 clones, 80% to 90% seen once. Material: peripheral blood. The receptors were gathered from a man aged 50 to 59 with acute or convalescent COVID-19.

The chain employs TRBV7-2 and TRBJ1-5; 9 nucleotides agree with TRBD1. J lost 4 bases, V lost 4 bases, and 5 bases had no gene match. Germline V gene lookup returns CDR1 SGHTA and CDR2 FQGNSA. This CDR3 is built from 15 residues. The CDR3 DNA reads TGTGCCAGCAGCTCAACCGGGACAGGGAATCAGCCCCAGCATTTT. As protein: CASSSTGTGNQPQHF.

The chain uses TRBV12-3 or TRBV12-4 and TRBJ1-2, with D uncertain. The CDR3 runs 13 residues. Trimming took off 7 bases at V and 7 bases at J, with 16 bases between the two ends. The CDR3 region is CASKTDYDTGYTF. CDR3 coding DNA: TGTGCCAGCAAAACCGATTACGACACTGGCTACACCTTC.

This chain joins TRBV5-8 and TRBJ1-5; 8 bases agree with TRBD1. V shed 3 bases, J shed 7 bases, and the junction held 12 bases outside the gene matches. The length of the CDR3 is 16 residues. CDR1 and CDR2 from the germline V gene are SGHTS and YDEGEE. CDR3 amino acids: CASSSLRTGFEQPQHF. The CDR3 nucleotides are TGTGCCAGCAGCTCCCTCCGGACAGGGTTCGAGCAGCCCCAGCATTTT.

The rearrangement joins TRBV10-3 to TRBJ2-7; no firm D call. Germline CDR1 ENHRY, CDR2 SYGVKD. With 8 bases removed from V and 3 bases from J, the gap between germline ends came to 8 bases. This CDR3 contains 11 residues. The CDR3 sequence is CAIGVLYEQYF. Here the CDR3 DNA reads TGTGCCATCGGAGTTCTCTACGAGCAGTACTTC.

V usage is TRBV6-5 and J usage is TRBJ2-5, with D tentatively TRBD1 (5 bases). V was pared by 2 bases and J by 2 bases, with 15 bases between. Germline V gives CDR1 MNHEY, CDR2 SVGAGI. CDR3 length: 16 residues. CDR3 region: CASSYQRGHKQETQYF. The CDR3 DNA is TGTGCCAGCAGTTACCAACGAGGACACAAACAAGAGACCCAGTACTTC.

The CDR3 region has the DNA TGTGCCAGCTTAAGGACAGGGGCCCAAGAGACCCAGTACTTC. It codes for CASLRTGAQETQYF. The chain couples TRBV18 to TRBJ2-5, with 9 bases fitting TRBD1. The CDR3 loop spans 14 amino acids. Germline trimming cut 7 bases from V and 1 base from J; bases unmatched to any gene: 4. The V gene's germline CDR1 is KGHSH and CDR2 LQKENI. The full variable domain, its missing parts supplied by reference TRBV18 and TRBJ2-5, is NAGVMQNPRHLVRRRGQEARLRCSPMKGHSHVYWYRQLPEEGLKFMVYLQKENIIDESGMPKERFSAEFPKEGPSILRIQQVVRGDSAAYFCASLRTGAQETQYFGPGTRLLVL.

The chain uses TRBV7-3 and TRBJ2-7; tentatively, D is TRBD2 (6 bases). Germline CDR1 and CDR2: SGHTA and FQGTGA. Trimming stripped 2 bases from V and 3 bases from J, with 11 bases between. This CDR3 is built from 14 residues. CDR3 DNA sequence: TGTGCCAGCAGCTTAGACGGGAGCGGCTACGAGCAGTACTTC. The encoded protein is CASSLDGSGYEQYF.

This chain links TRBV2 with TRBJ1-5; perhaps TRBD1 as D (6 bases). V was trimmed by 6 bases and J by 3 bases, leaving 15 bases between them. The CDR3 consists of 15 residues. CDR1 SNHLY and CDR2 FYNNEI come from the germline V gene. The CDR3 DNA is TGTGCCAGCAGCCAAACAGGGCTCTTCAATCAGCCCCAGCATTTT. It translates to CASSQTGLFNQPQHF.

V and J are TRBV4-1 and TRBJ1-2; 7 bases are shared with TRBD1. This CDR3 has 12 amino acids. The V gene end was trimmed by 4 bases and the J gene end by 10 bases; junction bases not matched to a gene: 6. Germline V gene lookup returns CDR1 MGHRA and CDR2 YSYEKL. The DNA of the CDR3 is TGCGCCAGCAGCCCCGGGGGACAGCACTACACCTTC. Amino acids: CASSPGGQHYTF.

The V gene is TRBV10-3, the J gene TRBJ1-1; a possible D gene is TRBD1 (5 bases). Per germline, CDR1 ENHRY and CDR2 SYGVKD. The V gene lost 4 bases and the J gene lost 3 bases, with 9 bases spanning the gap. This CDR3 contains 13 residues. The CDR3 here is CAISVGVDTEAFF. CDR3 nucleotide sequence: TGTGCCATCAGTGTAGGGGTGGACACTGAAGCTTTCTTT.

In nucleotides, the CDR3 is TGTGCCAGCAGGCCGGGACAGATTGGAAACACCATATATTTT. Protein: CASRPGQIGNTIYF. The rearrangement uses TRBV28 and TRBJ1-3, with 7 bases identical to TRBD1. The V gene end was trimmed by 6 bases and the J gene end by 3 bases; junction bases not matched to a gene: 5. The germline V gene encodes CDR1 MDHEN and CDR2 SYDVKM. The length of the CDR3 is 14 residues.

CDR3 nucleotides: TGTGCCAGCAGGGAAACAGGGCGAGACAATGAGCAGTTCTTC. Its translation is CASRETGRDNEQFF. V gene TRBV5-6 combines with J gene TRBJ2-1; D is possibly TRBD1 (6 bases). CDR3 size: 14 residues. Trimming removed 5 bases at V and 5 bases at J, with 14 bases between. CDR1 is SGHDT and CDR2 is YYEEEE in the germline V gene.

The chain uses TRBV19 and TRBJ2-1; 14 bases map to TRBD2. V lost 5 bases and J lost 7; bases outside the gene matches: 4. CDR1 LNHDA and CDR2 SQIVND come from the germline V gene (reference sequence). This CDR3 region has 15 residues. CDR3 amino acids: CASSGTSGSLNEQFF. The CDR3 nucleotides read TGTGCCAGTAGTGGGACTAGCGGGAGCTTAAATGAGCAGTTCTTC. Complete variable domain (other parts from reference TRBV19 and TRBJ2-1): DGGITQSPKYLFRKEGQNVTLSCEQNLNHDAMYWYRQDPGQGLRLIYYSQIVNDFQKGDIAEGYSVSREKKESFPLTVTSAQKNPTAFYLCASSGTSGSLNEQFFGPGTRLTVL.

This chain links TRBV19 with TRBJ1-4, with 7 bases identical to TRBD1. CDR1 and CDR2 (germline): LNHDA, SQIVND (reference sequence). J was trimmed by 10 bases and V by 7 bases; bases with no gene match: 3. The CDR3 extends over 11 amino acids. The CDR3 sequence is CASIQGSKLFF. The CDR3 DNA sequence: TGTGCCAGTATACAGGGGTCAAAACTGTTTTTT.

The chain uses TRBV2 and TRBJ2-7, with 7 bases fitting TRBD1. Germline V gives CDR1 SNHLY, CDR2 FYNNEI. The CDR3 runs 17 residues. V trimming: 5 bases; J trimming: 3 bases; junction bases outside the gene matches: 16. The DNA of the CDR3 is TGTGCCAGCAGTTTTTATACTCTAAGGGGGCCCTACTACGAGCAGTACTTC. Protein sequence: CASSFYTLRGPYYEQYF.

CDR3 protein: CASSFLRTHQREGRREQYF. In DNA, the CDR3 is TGTGCCAGCAGCTTCCTCCGCACCCATCAGCGGGAGGGCCGTAGGGAGCAGTACTTC. The chain employs TRBV7-3 and TRBJ2-7; 10 bases match TRBD2. The V gene end was trimmed by 3 bases and the J gene end by 7 bases; junction bases not matched to a gene: 21. CDR1 and CDR2 (germline): SGHTA, FQGTGA. The CDR3 has 19 amino acids.

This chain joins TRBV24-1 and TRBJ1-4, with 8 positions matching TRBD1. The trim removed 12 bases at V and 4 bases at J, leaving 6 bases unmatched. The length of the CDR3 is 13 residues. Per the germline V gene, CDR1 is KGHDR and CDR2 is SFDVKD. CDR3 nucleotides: TGTGCCCCGGGAGACAGGGGTAATGAAAAACTGTTTTTT. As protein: CAPGDRGNEKLFF.

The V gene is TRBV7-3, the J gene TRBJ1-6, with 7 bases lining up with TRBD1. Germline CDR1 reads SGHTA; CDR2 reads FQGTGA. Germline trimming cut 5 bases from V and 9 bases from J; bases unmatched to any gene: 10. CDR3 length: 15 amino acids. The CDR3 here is CASSLNPGQSSPLHF. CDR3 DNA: TGTGCCAGCAGCCTAAACCCGGGACAGAGTTCACCCCTCCACTTT.

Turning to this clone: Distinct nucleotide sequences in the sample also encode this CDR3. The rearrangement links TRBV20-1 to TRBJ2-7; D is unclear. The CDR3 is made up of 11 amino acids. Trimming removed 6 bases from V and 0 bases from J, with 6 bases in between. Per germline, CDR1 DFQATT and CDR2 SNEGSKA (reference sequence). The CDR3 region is CSALSSYEQYF. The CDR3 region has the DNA TGCAGTGCCTTGAGCTCCTACGAGCAGTACTTC.

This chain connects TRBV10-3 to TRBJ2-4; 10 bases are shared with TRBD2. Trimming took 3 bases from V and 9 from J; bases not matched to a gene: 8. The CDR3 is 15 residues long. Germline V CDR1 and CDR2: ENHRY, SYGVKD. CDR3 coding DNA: TGTGCCATCAGTGAATCGGCTAGCGGGAGAGGCATTCAGTACTTC. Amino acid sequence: CAISESASGRGIQYF.

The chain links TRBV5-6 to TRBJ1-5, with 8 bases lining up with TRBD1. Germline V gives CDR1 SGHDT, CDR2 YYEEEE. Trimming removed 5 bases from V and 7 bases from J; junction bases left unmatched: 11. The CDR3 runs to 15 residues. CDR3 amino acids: CASSDRTGPAQPQHF. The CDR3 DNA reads TGTGCCAGCAGTGACAGGACAGGGCCGGCCCAGCCCCAGCATTTT. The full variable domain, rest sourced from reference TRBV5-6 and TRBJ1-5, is DAGVTQSPTHLIKTRGQQVTLRCSPKSGHDTVSWYQQALGQGPQFIFQYYEEEERQRGNFPDRFSGHQFPNYSSELNVNALLLGDSALYLCASSDRTGPAQPQHFGDGTRLSIL.

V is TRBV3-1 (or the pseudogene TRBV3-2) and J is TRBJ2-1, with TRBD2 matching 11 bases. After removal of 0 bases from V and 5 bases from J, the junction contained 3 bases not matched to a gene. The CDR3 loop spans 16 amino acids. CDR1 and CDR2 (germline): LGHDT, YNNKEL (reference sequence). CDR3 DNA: TGTGCCAGCAGCCAAGACTGGGGACTAGCGGACAATGAGCAGTTCTTC. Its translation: CASSQDWGLADNEQFF.

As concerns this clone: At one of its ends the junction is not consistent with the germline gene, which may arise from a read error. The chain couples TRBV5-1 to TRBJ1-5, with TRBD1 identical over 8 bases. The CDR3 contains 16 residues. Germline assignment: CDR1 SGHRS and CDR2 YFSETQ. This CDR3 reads CASSRRGQGRQSAPAF. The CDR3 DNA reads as TGCGCCAGCAGCCGGCGAGGACAGGGAAGACAATCAGCCCCAGCATTT. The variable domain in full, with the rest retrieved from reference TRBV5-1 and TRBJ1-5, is KAGVTQTPRYLIKTRGQQVTLSCSPISGHRSVSWYQQTPGQGLQFLFEYFSETQRNKGNFPGRFSGRQFSNSRSEMNVSTLELGDSALYLCASSRRGQGRQSAPAFGDGTRLSIL.

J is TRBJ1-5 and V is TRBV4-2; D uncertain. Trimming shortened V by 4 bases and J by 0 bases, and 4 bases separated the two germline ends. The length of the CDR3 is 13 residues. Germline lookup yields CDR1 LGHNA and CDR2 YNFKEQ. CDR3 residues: CASSPNSNQPQHF. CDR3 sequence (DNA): TGTGCCAGCAGCCCTAATAGCAATCAGCCCCAGCATTTT.